This TCR beta chain appears in the sequencing data of a study of shared clonotypes between healthy human individuals. Whole-study results and caveats: Clonotype sharing across a few donors was observed for approximately 5% of naive CD4 clonotypes.

As for this clone: No antigen is known for it.

In the sorted-subset replicate PCRs, 200 ng DNA, 25,000 to 30,000 T cell genomes, was used. Profiled with immunoSEQ multiplex PCR; TCRdb holds only in-frame clones, not every one. The repertoire holds over 1.4 million clones, with roughly 95% as singletons. Germline loops: CDR1 DFQATT, CDR2 SNEGSKA (reference sequence). The CDR3 is 10 amino acids. The V end lost 7 bases, the J end lost 5 bases, and 8 bases lay between the germline ends. V usage is TRBV20-1 and J usage is TRBJ1-1; TRBD1 is a possible D gene (5 bases). The clonotype originates from a man younger than 45 in good health. The specimen was naive CD4+ T cells sorted from blood. The subset is: CD45RA+ positively selected. CDR3 sequence reads: CSGRGTEAFF. CDR3 bases: TGCAGTGGTAGGGGAACTGAAGCTTTCTTT.